Sequencing of this TCR beta chain was carried out in a study of identical twins (dated by TCRdb to the mid-2010s). In the study overall: TCR alpha and beta repertoires from monozygotic twins, unrelated adults of various ages and cord blood were deep-sequenced to test whether fetal clonotypes persist. Replicate twin experiments were performed at different times using different library preparation protocols to rule out contamination.

V ends up 5 bases short and J 3 bases short, with an unmatched junction base count of 7. The CDR3 runs 15 amino acids, cysteine and phenylalanine included. The kept DNA is CDR3 alone, 45 bases in frame from the first base. The germline V gene provides CDR1 SGHRS and CDR2 YFSETQ. Every donor was a healthy Caucasian. The twin cohort comprised three pairs of female monozygotic twins, all aged roughly 18 to 29 years. CD4+ and CD8+ T cell populations were isolated with positive isolation kits from Invitrogen. Libraries were prepared through 5' RACE. TCRdb names Illumina HiSeq 2000 as the instrument used. A universal primer binding site was added through template switching, and the final cDNA carried a unique molecular identifier so that TCR cDNA molecules could be counted accurately. First-strand cDNA for TCR alpha and beta chains was synthesized from specific primers in the conserved constant-segment region. To control for contamination, every cDNA library was double barcoded, receiving both a SMART-Mk sample barcode and Illumina barcodes. TruSeq adapter sequences along with Illumina sample barcodes were introduced in two successive PCR steps. Sequencing of the TCR alpha and beta cDNA libraries was done on the Illumina HiSeq platform using custom primers. On the study's bioinformatics: Raw reads were processed with MiGEC to extract unique molecular identifiers, and MiXCR was used to determine CDR3 positions. Recombination models were inferred per individual with the repgenHMM and IGoR tools using an EM algorithm. The analysis of shared clonotypes was done with the tcR package in R, with sharing normalized by the product of cloneset sizes. To study raw recombination free of thymic and clonal selection effects, out-of-frame nonproductive sequences were analyzed. Clones were called with MiXCR by TCRdb after fastp trimmed the public reads at Q25, and only in-frame beta chains were retained. Each entry merges the rows of one CDR3 protein and shows their most common DNA and genes. For this entry, the V and J calls and clone size follow TCRdb and not the study's own pipeline. Present in this sample are roughly 540,000 distinct CDR3 sequences, 22% of which were seen just once. Clones ranked in the top ten supply 0.91% of the sample.

The paper as a whole reports these results and caveats: Invariant T cells such as MAIT and iNKT could partly confound zero-insertion analyses, although diverse VJ usage argued against such confounding for most clonotypes. Out-of-frame TCR alpha sequences shared between twins showed an excess of low generation-probability sequences compared with coincidental sharing between unrelated individuals. In monozygotic twins, recombination models systematically underestimated out-of-frame TCR alpha sharing, but the models matched the sharing seen between unrelated individuals. Because the same donors could not be followed over many years, the conclusions relied on cross-sectional statistical analysis. Fewer insertions were carried by abundant cord blood beta clonotypes; a weaker similar trend was observed in young adult naive repertoires, while no such trend was observed in memory repertoires. The excess sharing between twins in beta out-of-frame sequences was weaker because fewer shared sequences reduced the signal-to-noise ratio.

This clonotype was observed a handful of times. Its antigen is not yet known. No base quality values were provided; no much bigger clone lies one nucleotide off. A further study also used this sample, focusing on T cells expressing NK-cell markers. The second source states: In sorted CD3+CD56+NKG2C+, CD3+CD56+NKG2C- and CD3+CD56-NKG2C+ T-cell subsets from eight donors, TCR beta-chain repertoires were profiled. Among the eight sequenced donors, only one was HCMV-seronegative, while the other seven were HCMV-seropositive. In several experiments an anti-gammadeltaTCR antibody was added to restrict sorting to alphabetaTCR-expressing T cells. For five or six donors, the dominant CD3+CD56+NKG2C+ clonotypes were among the top 10 CD8+ clonotypes and accounted for about 1.0-7.5% of CD8+ T cells. Those dominant clonotypes were again the most abundant among CD3+CD56-NKG2C+ cells in a handful of donors, at about 28.3-65%. It remained unclear whether the expanded NKG2C-expressing T cell clones were specific for HCMV antigens. Randomly selected healthy volunteers, three men and five women, were used as the eight sequenced donors. A commercial ELISA kit detecting HCMV-specific IgG in serum was used to determine HCMV serostatus. MIGEC was used to demultiplex reads and group reads by UMI, and MiTCR was used to assemble and quantify clonotypes. To remove erroneous sequences, TCR cDNA sequences were retained only when supported by two or more reads. The tcR package was used for downstream repertoire analysis, with clonotypes matched between fractions based on CDR3 nucleotide sequence plus V segment. VDJmatch was used to annotate antigen specificity against VDJdb, with one amino acid substitution in CDR3 allowed.

The rearrangement combines TRBV5-1 with TRBJ2-1; TRBD1 aligns with 8 central bases. Sequenced input: CD4+ T cells sorted from blood. This receptor was obtained from a woman aged 18-29 years in good health. The CDR3 is CASSPDRGDYNEQFF. The sequence in DNA is TGCGCCAGCAGTCCCGACAGGGGAGACTACAATGAGCAGTTCTTC.